The rows below give T cell receptor beta chains drawn from one sample of a study of CD8+CD57+ T cells in acquired aplastic anemia. Each CDR3 protein gets one entry after TCRdb re-called the reads with MiXCR. The sample consists of a few hundred thousand distinct CDR3 sequences, around 63% of them appearing once. The source material was sorted CD4+, CD8+, or CD8+CD57+ T cells (not recorded which) from PBMCs. Receptors were obtained from a human donor in good health. The CDR3 runs from the conserved cysteine through the conserved F or W. A D gene is named only where the DNA matches it firmly. Where a row states a size, it is once, few, many or the class of an expanded clone; other rows omit it.

V	J	size	D	DNA	CDR3
TRBV7-4	TRBJ2-7	few	TRBD2	TGTGCCAGCAGCTTAGTCTCGGGAGGGCTACACTACGAGCAGTACTTC	CASSLVSGGLHYEQYF
TRBV7-9	TRBJ2-3	NA	TRBD1	TGTGCCAGCAGCGCAAGGACAGGCATCACAGATACGCAGTATTTT	CASSARTGITDTQYF
TRBV29-1	TRBJ2-3	few	TRBD2	TGCAGCGTTGTCGTTCTAGCGGGTAACACAGATACGCAGTATTTT	CSVVVLAGNTDTQYF
TRBV28	TRBJ1-1	few	NA	TGTGCCAGCAGTCCCCCAGGGGACTTTGAGAACACTGAAGCTTTCTTT	CASSPPGDFENTEAFF
TRBV20-1	TRBJ2-1	few	NA	TGCAGTGCTAGTTATCTAGTAGTGCGCAATGAGCAGTTCTTC	CSASYLVVRNEQFF
TRBV20-1	TRBJ2-7	NA	NA	TGCAGTGCTAGAGCCCCGGACGAGCAGTACTTC	CSARAPDEQYF
TRBV2	TRBJ2-7	NA	TRBD1	TGTGCCAGCAGCCGAAAGACAGGGAACGAGCAGTACTTC	CASSRKTGNEQYF
TRBV7-9	TRBJ1-5	NA	NA	TGTGCCGGGGGCCCAGACGGTAATCAGCCCCAGCATTTT	CAGGPDGNQPQHF
TRBV6-6	TRBJ1-2	NA	TRBD1	TGTGCCAGCAGTTACAGGGGACAGGGGGCCTATGGCTACACCTTC	CASSYRGQGAYGYTF
TRBV3-1	TRBJ1-1	NA	NA	TGTGCCAGCAGCCAAGATAAGCCGACCGGCAGGCTGGGCACTGAAGCTTTCTTT	CASSQDKPTGRLGTEAFF
TRBV29-1	TRBJ1-2	NA	NA	TGCAGCGTGCGACCAATTATCAGCTATGGCTACACCTTC	CSVRPIISYGYTF
TRBV2	TRBJ2-7	NA	TRBD1	TGTGCCAGCAATGGACAGGGGGCCCTGGGCGAGCAGTACTTC	CASNGQGALGEQYF
TRBV7-2	TRBJ2-7	NA	NA	TGTGCCAGCAGCTTAATCGGGCAAGCTTCCTACGAGCAGTACTTC	CASSLIGQASYEQYF
TRBV6-1	TRBJ2-7	NA	TRBD1	TGTGCCAGCAGTTCCCCTACAGGGGGTGTCTACGAGCAGTACTTC	CASSSPTGGVYEQYF
TRBV20-1	TRBJ2-7	NA	TRBD1	TGCAGTGCTAACCGGGACAGGGCGTCAAACGAGCAGTACTTC	CSANRDRASNEQYF
TRBV5-1	TRBJ2-1	NA	NA	TGCGCCAGCAGCTACGCGGGGACGGGCAATGAGCAGTTCTTC	CASSYAGTGNEQFF
TRBV27	TRBJ2-1	NA	TRBD2	TGTGCCAGCGGTCCGGGACTAGCGGGAGACTACTACAATGAGCAGTTCTTC	CASGPGLAGDYYNEQFF
TRBV20-1	TRBJ2-7	NA	TRBD2	TGCAGTGCGCTACCCGGGACTAGCGCCTACGAGCAGTACTTC	CSALPGTSAYEQYF
TRBV7-9	TRBJ1-2	NA	TRBD1	TGTGCCAGCAGCCGACAGGGGTCTGGCTACACCTTC	CASSRQGSGYTF
TRBV29-1	TRBJ2-3	NA	TRBD2	TGTGCCAGCAGCCCCGGGACTAGCGGGAGCGATACGCAGTATTTT	CASSPGTSGSDTQYF
TRBV25-1	TRBJ1-2	once	NA	TGTGCCAGCACTCTCCAAGACGGCTATGGCTACACCTTC	CASTLQDGYGYTF
TRBV19	TRBJ2-3	many	TRBD2	TGTGCCAGTAGTATTCCGCTAGCGGGAGCAGATACGCAGTATTTT	CASSIPLAGADTQYF
TRBV7-8	TRBJ2-3	NA	TRBD2	TGTGCCAGCAGTTTATTAGCGGGAGTGGATACGCAGTATTTT	CASSLLAGVDTQYF
TRBV2	TRBJ1-1	few	TRBD1	TGTGCCACCACACAGGGGGCGAACACTGAAGCTTTCTTT	CATTQGANTEAFF
TRBV7-2	TRBJ1-2	NA	NA	TGTGCCAGCGGATTGAAGTATGGCTACACCTTC	CASGLKYGYTF
TRBV2	TRBJ1-1	NA	NA	TGTGCCAGCCGGGGGAGTGAAGCTTTCTTT	CASRGSEAFF
TRBV25-1	TRBJ2-6	many	NA	TGTGCCAGCAGTCTCGGTGGGGCCAACGTCCTGACTTTC	CASSLGGANVLTF
TRBV5-5	TRBJ1-6	few	NA	TGTGCCAGCAGCTTCCAGGGAGACTATAATTCACCCCTCCACTTT	CASSFQGDYNSPLHF
TRBV11-3	TRBJ2-3	few	TRBD1	TGTGCCAGCAGCCAGGAGTGGGCAGGGGGCGGACTAATCACAGATACGCAGTATTTT	CASSQEWAGGGLITDTQYF
TRBV29-1	TRBJ2-7	NA	NA	TGCAGCGTCCTCCGGGACACCAACTACGAGCAGTACTTC	CSVLRDTNYEQYF
TRBV9	TRBJ1-2	NA	NA	TGTGCCAGCAGCGGGGCCCTCTATGGCTACACCTTC	CASSGALYGYTF
TRBV12-3/TRBV12-4	TRBJ1-1	NA	NA	TGTGCCAGCAGTTTCGACAGATCGAACACTGAAGCTTTCTTT	CASSFDRSNTEAFF
TRBV19	TRBJ2-7	NA	NA	TGTGCCAGTATGGCCGGGGGCGAATACGAGCAGTACTTC	CASMAGGEYEQYF
TRBV7-3	TRBJ2-3	NA	NA	TGTGCCAGCAGCCCCTCCAGATCAGCCCCAGATACGCAGTATTTT	CASSPSRSAPDTQYF
TRBV7-3	TRBJ2-7	NA	TRBD1	TGTGCCAGCAGCTTGCGGACAGGGACCTACGAGCAGTACTTC	CASSLRTGTYEQYF
TRBV14	TRBJ1-5	many	NA	TGTGCCAGCAGCCAAGCAGGGTTCAATCAGCCCCAGCATTTT	CASSQAGFNQPQHF
TRBV7-8	TRBJ1-6	NA	TRBD1	TGTGCCAGCAGCTTACAGACAGGGGGAATTTCACCCCTCCACTTT	CASSLQTGGISPLHF
TRBV2	TRBJ2-7	NA	TRBD1	TGTGCCAGCAGTGAGACGGACAGGGAAGTTTTTTACGAGCAGTACTTC	CASSETDREVFYEQYF
TRBV19	TRBJ2-5	NA	TRBD2	TGTGCCAGTAACCGGGGGGTAAAGGAGACCCAGTACTTC	CASNRGVKETQYF
TRBV7-9	TRBJ2-1	once	NA	TGTGCCACCAGTGATTCGAGCGTAAGCTCCTACAATGAGCAGTTCTTC	CATSDSSVSSYNEQFF
TRBV2	TRBJ2-7	NA	TRBD1	TGTGCCAGCAGACAGGGGGGAGGCGGGCAGTACTTC	CASRQGGGGQYF
TRBV20-1	TRBJ2-3	NA	TRBD2	TGCAGTGTTGGAGCGGGGAGCACAGATACGCAGTATTTT	CSVGAGSTDTQYF
TRBV5-5	TRBJ2-7	NA	NA	TGTGCCAGCAGCTTATTTACTGATTCCTACGAGCAGTACTTC	CASSLFTDSYEQYF
TRBV14	TRBJ1-1	medium-sized	NA	TGTGCCAGCAGCCACAGGAACACTTGGGCTGAAGCTTTCTTT	CASSHRNTWAEAFF
TRBV6-5	TRBJ2-7	many	TRBD1	TGTGCCAGCAGTTACTTGACAGGGCTTGGCTCCTACGAGCAGTACTTC	CASSYLTGLGSYEQYF
TRBV5-1	TRBJ2-1	NA	TRBD2	TGCGCCAGCAGCATCGGACTAGCGGGAGTCCAGTACAATGAGCAGTTCTTC	CASSIGLAGVQYNEQFF
TRBV7-2	TRBJ2-5	few	TRBD1	TGTGCCAGCAGCTTGACAGGGGAAGAGACCCAGTACTTC	CASSLTGEETQYF
TRBV10-3	TRBJ1-1	NA	NA	TGTGCCCTCATTCAGGGGAACACTGAAGCTTTCTTT	CALIQGNTEAFF
TRBV7-2	TRBJ2-2	many	NA	TGTGCCAGCAGCTTGCCGGGAGACGGGGTTCCCGGGGAGCTGTTTTTT	CASSLPGDGVPGELFF
TRBV29-1	TRBJ2-2	many	NA	TGCAGCGTTTATGGAGGCCAGAACACCGGGGAGCTGTTTTTT	CSVYGGQNTGELFF
TRBV2	TRBJ1-5	NA	NA	TGTGCCAGCAGTGAAACAGGCAATCAGCCCCAGCATTTT	CASSETGNQPQHF
TRBV7-2	TRBJ1-1	NA	NA	TGTGCCAGCAGCGTCCCTACGAACACTGAAGCTTTCTTT	CASSVPTNTEAFF
TRBV27	TRBJ2-1	few	TRBD1	TGTGCCAGCAGTTCGACAGGGCCCTACAATGAGCAGTTCTTC	CASSSTGPYNEQFF